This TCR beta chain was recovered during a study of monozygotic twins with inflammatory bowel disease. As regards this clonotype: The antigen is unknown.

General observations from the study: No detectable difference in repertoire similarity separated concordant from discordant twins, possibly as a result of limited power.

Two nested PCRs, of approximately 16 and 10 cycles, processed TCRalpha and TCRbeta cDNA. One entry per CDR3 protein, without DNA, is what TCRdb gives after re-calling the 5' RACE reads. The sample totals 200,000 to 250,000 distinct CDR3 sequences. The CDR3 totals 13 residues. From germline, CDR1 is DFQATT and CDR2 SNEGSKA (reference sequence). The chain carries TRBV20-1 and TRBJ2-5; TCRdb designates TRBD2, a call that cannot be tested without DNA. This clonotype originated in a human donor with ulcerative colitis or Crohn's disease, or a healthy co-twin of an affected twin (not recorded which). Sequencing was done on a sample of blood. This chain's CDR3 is CSAGGLAGETQYF.